This T cell receptor beta chain was found in a study of human T cells and chemical hapten exposure. Study-level background: During the approximately 24-week study period, patients had diphenylcyclopropenone applied to the scalp every week.

Trimming shortened V by 0 bases and J by 7 bases, and 11 bases separated the two germline ends. The CDR3 covers 14 residues. In germline, CDR1 is SGHKS, CDR2 YYEKEE (reference sequence). Indicated time point: pre-sensitization, week 0. Treatment in this sample: therapeutic diphenylcyclopropenone sensitization with weekly scalp DPC. MiXCR, applied by TCRdb to the RACE reads, yields one record per CDR3 protein. The repertoire holds roughly 88,000 distinct CDR3 sequences, with around 9.5% as singletons. This TCR was recovered from a woman in her 40s with alopecia areata. Some clones in this sample may be carry-over from other donors' samples. This chain joins TRBV5-5 and TRBJ2-4; perhaps TRBD2 as D (6 bases). Sequenced material: whole blood, taken in connection with sensitization to the hapten diphenylcyclopropenone (DPC). The CDR3 nucleotides read TGTGCCAGCAGCTTGGGGGCGGGGTGGAACATTCAGTACTTC. It specifies CASSLGAGWNIQYF.